This is a list of T cell receptor beta chains from one sample in a study of blood T cell repertoires in COVID-19. The method was immunoSEQ multiplex PCR; TCRdb's version includes in-frame clones alone and lacks a portion of them. The sample holds 55,000 to 85,000 clones, just over 90% seen once. Sequencing was carried out using peripheral blood. These receptors were taken from a woman between 18 and 29 years old with acute or convalescent COVID-19. The CDR3 runs from the conserved cysteine through the conserved F or W. Fields, in order: CDR3 DNA, CDR3 protein, V gene, J gene, D gene, clone size. A D gene is named only where the DNA matches it firmly. Rows may omit the clone size; those that give it use once, few, many or a size class.

CDR3nt: TGTGCCAGCAGCTTAGGACGGGGATACGTTGGATCACCCCTCCACTTT
CDR3aa: CASSLGRGYVGSPLHF
v_gene: TRBV7-9
j_gene: TRBJ1-6
d_gene: -
abundance: -

CDR3nt: TGTGCCAGCAGCTTAGCCAGCGGGAGTCCCTACGAGCAGTACTTC
CDR3aa: CASSLASGSPYEQYF
v_gene: TRBV7-2
j_gene: TRBJ2-7
d_gene: TRBD2
abundance: -

CDR3nt: TGTGCCAGCAGCTTAGGACCGGGACAGGGAACCGAGACCCAGTACTTC
CDR3aa: CASSLGPGQGTETQYF
v_gene: TRBV7-9
j_gene: TRBJ2-5
d_gene: TRBD1
abundance: -

CDR3nt: TGTGCCAGCAGCTTGACAGATACCTACGAGCAGTACTTC
CDR3aa: CASSLTDTYEQYF
v_gene: TRBV7-6
j_gene: TRBJ2-7
d_gene: -
abundance: -

CDR3nt: TGTGCCAGCGCGACTAGCGGGACCGGGGAGCTGTTTTTT
CDR3aa: CASATSGTGELFF
v_gene: TRBV11-3
j_gene: TRBJ2-2
d_gene: TRBD2
abundance: -

CDR3nt: TGTGCCAGCAGCTTATTCCGGGGGTCCTCCTACGAGCAGTACTTC
CDR3aa: CASSLFRGSSYEQYF
v_gene: TRBV11-2
j_gene: TRBJ2-7
d_gene: -
abundance: -

CDR3nt: TGTGCCAGCACTAGCGGGGGGCGTGGGTCCTACAATGAGCAGTTCTTC
CDR3aa: CASTSGGRGSYNEQFF
v_gene: TRBV28
j_gene: TRBJ2-1
d_gene: TRBD2
abundance: once

CDR3nt: TGTGCCAGCAGCTCGGCCGGGGGGCTGGAGACCCAGTACTTC
CDR3aa: CASSSAGGLETQYF
v_gene: TRBV5-6
j_gene: TRBJ2-5
d_gene: -
abundance: -

CDR3nt: TGTGCCAGCAGTCCACAGGGTACCGAGCTGTTTTTT
CDR3aa: CASSPQGTELFF
v_gene: TRBV12-3/TRBV12-4
j_gene: TRBJ2-2
d_gene: -
abundance: -

CDR3nt: TGTGCCACCAGCAGAGCAGGGGGGCAGCCCCAGCATTTT
CDR3aa: CATSRAGGQPQHF
v_gene: TRBV15
j_gene: TRBJ1-5
d_gene: TRBD1
abundance: -

CDR3nt: TGTGCCAGCAGTGAAGGAACAGGTATCAATCAGCCCCAGCATTTT
CDR3aa: CASSEGTGINQPQHF
v_gene: TRBV6-1
j_gene: TRBJ1-5
d_gene: -
abundance: once

CDR3nt: TGTGCCAGCAGCTTAGATGGGACTACTACCTACGAGCAGTACTTC
CDR3aa: CASSLDGTTTYEQYF
v_gene: TRBV7-2
j_gene: TRBJ2-7
d_gene: TRBD2
abundance: -

CDR3nt: TGTGCCAGCAGCCAAGGTGTCTCGGGGGTCTGGAATGAGCAGTTCTTC
CDR3aa: CASSQGVSGVWNEQFF
v_gene: TRBV14
j_gene: TRBJ2-1
d_gene: -
abundance: -

CDR3nt: TGTGCCAGCAGCCAAGATCTTGTGGCGGCGAATGAGCAGTTCTTC
CDR3aa: CASSQDLVAANEQFF
v_gene: TRBV3-1/TRBV3-2
j_gene: TRBJ2-1
d_gene: -
abundance: -

CDR3nt: TGTGCCAGCAGCGATACTAGCGGGAGCGCCTACGAGCAGTACTTC
CDR3aa: CASSDTSGSAYEQYF
v_gene: TRBV3-1/TRBV3-2
j_gene: TRBJ2-7
d_gene: TRBD2
abundance: -

CDR3nt: TGTGCCAGCACAGGTCTATCAGGGGGCGACTATGGCTACACCTTC
CDR3aa: CASTGLSGGDYGYTF
v_gene: TRBV6-5
j_gene: TRBJ1-2
d_gene: TRBD1
abundance: -

CDR3nt: TGTGCCAGCTCACTACGGACAAGACCGATTACGAACACCGGGGAGCTGTTTTTT
CDR3aa: CASSLRTRPITNTGELFF
v_gene: TRBV18
j_gene: TRBJ2-2
d_gene: -
abundance: once

CDR3nt: TGTGCCAGTAGTCCGTCGGACAGGGCCTACCCAACCTACGAGCAGTACTTC
CDR3aa: CASSPSDRAYPTYEQYF
v_gene: TRBV19
j_gene: TRBJ2-7
d_gene: TRBD1
abundance: -

CDR3nt: TGTGCCAGCAGCCAGTACGGGGCCGGCCTGCTAGCGGGAGCCTACAATGAGCAGTTCTTC
CDR3aa: CASSQYGAGLLAGAYNEQFF
v_gene: TRBV3-1/TRBV3-2
j_gene: TRBJ2-1
d_gene: TRBD2
abundance: -

CDR3nt: TGCGCCAGCAGTGAGTCGATGGGGAGCACCTACAATGAGCAGTTCTTC
CDR3aa: CASSESMGSTYNEQFF
v_gene: TRBV10-1
j_gene: TRBJ2-1
d_gene: -
abundance: -

CDR3nt: TGTGCCAGCAGCTTACCGGGAGGGGGGTACGAGCAGTACTTC
CDR3aa: CASSLPGGGYEQYF
v_gene: TRBV7-2
j_gene: TRBJ2-7
d_gene: TRBD2
abundance: -

CDR3nt: TGTGCCAGCAGTACAGGGCTCAGGGACGCTTTCTTT
CDR3aa: CASSTGLRDAFF
v_gene: TRBV6-5
j_gene: TRBJ1-1
d_gene: -
abundance: -

CDR3nt: TGTGCCAGCAGTTTATTTTACCCACCGACAGGGGCCACTGAAGCTTTCTTT
CDR3aa: CASSLFYPPTGATEAFF
v_gene: TRBV27
j_gene: TRBJ1-1
d_gene: TRBD1
abundance: -

CDR3nt: TGTGCCAGCAGTTTAAGGGGCTCCTACGAGCAGTACTTC
CDR3aa: CASSLRGSYEQYF
v_gene: TRBV27
j_gene: TRBJ2-7
d_gene: -
abundance: -

CDR3nt: TGTGCCAGCAGCCAAGGGGTGGCTAGCGTCTCCTACGAGCAGTACTTC
CDR3aa: CASSQGVASVSYEQYF
v_gene: TRBV3-1/TRBV3-2
j_gene: TRBJ2-7
d_gene: -
abundance: -

CDR3nt: TGCGCCAGCAGCTTCGGCGGGGGGACCTACAATGAGCAGTTCTTC
CDR3aa: CASSFGGGTYNEQFF
v_gene: TRBV5-1
j_gene: TRBJ2-1
d_gene: TRBD2
abundance: once

CDR3nt: TGTGCCAGCAGTTTAGGCAGGGTAGGCTTGAACACTGAAGCTTTCTTT
CDR3aa: CASSLGRVGLNTEAFF
v_gene: TRBV28
j_gene: TRBJ1-1
d_gene: -
abundance: -

CDR3nt: TGTGCCAGCAGTTTAAGGGGGCGGAAAGCTTTCTTT
CDR3aa: CASSLRGRKAFF
v_gene: TRBV28
j_gene: TRBJ1-1
d_gene: TRBD1
abundance: -

CDR3nt: TGTGCCAGTGGGGGGTTCGGCTATGGCTACACCTTC
CDR3aa: CASGGFGYGYTF
v_gene: TRBV12-3/TRBV12-4
j_gene: TRBJ1-2
d_gene: -
abundance: once

CDR3nt: TGCGCCAGCAGCTTCCAGGGGGCTGACGCTGAAGCTTTCTTT
CDR3aa: CASSFQGADAEAFF
v_gene: TRBV5-1
j_gene: TRBJ1-1
d_gene: TRBD1
abundance: -

CDR3nt: TGTGCCATCAGTGAGAACCACAGCCCCTACGAGCAGTACTTC
CDR3aa: CAISENHSPYEQYF
v_gene: TRBV10-3
j_gene: TRBJ2-7
d_gene: -
abundance: -

CDR3nt: TGTGCCAGCTCCCTGGACAGGGCGCAGTCACCCCTCCACTTT
CDR3aa: CASSLDRAQSPLHF
v_gene: TRBV18
j_gene: TRBJ1-6
d_gene: TRBD1
abundance: -

CDR3nt: TGTGCCAGCAGTTACGGGGACAGGGGAAATCAGCCCCAGCATTTT
CDR3aa: CASSYGDRGNQPQHF
v_gene: TRBV6-6
j_gene: TRBJ1-5
d_gene: TRBD1
abundance: -

CDR3nt: TGTGCCAGTAGTCCAACACAGAACACTGAAGCTTTCTTT
CDR3aa: CASSPTQNTEAFF
v_gene: TRBV19
j_gene: TRBJ1-1
d_gene: -
abundance: -

CDR3nt: TGTGCCAGCATCGGGGGATTAAGTACTGAAGCTTTCTTT
CDR3aa: CASIGGLSTEAFF
v_gene: TRBV11-2
j_gene: TRBJ1-1
d_gene: -
abundance: -

CDR3nt: TGTGCCAGCAGCTTATGGGTTTTGGGGACAGGGGGGACAGATACGCAGTATTTT
CDR3aa: CASSLWVLGTGGTDTQYF
v_gene: TRBV7-2
j_gene: TRBJ2-3
d_gene: TRBD1
abundance: -

CDR3nt: TGTGCCAGCAACGGGGACTACCACTACGAGCAGTACTTC
CDR3aa: CASNGDYHYEQYF
v_gene: TRBV11-2
j_gene: TRBJ2-7
d_gene: TRBD2
abundance: -

CDR3nt: TGTGCCAGCAGTTTAGGGTGGGCAGGAGCTTTCTTT
CDR3aa: CASSLGWAGAFF
v_gene: TRBV28
j_gene: TRBJ1-1
d_gene: -
abundance: -

CDR3nt: TGTGCCAGCAGCCCCGGACAGGGGGCGAACAATGAGCAGTTCTTC
CDR3aa: CASSPGQGANNEQFF
v_gene: TRBV13
j_gene: TRBJ2-1
d_gene: TRBD1
abundance: -

CDR3nt: TGTGCCAGCAGTTTGAAGGCAGGGTCCTATGGCTACACCTTC
CDR3aa: CASSLKAGSYGYTF
v_gene: TRBV27
j_gene: TRBJ1-2
d_gene: -
abundance: few

CDR3nt: TGTGCCAGCACTCGCGGGAGAGGGTACGAGCAGTACTTC
CDR3aa: CASTRGRGYEQYF
v_gene: TRBV2
j_gene: TRBJ2-7
d_gene: TRBD2
abundance: -

CDR3nt: TGTGCCAGCAGTACCACACCGCAGCCCCAGCATTTT
CDR3aa: CASSTTPQPQHF
v_gene: TRBV6-5
j_gene: TRBJ1-5
d_gene: -
abundance: -

CDR3nt: TGTGCCAGCAGCTTAGAGGAAGGGGGTTCGAATGAAAAACTGTTTTTT
CDR3aa: CASSLEEGGSNEKLFF
v_gene: TRBV7-6
j_gene: TRBJ1-4
d_gene: -
abundance: -

CDR3nt: TGTGCCAGCAGTCGGGAGGTGTTCCAAGAGACCCAGTACTTC
CDR3aa: CASSREVFQETQYF
v_gene: TRBV6-5
j_gene: TRBJ2-5
d_gene: TRBD2
abundance: -

CDR3nt: TGTGCCAGCTCACCAGGACAGGGGGCGCGATATGGCTACACCTTC
CDR3aa: CASSPGQGARYGYTF
v_gene: TRBV18
j_gene: TRBJ1-2
d_gene: TRBD1
abundance: -

CDR3nt: TGCAGCGTTGTGGGTAGGAGGGAAGGGTTGGGCACTGAAGCTTTCTTT
CDR3aa: CSVVGRREGLGTEAFF
v_gene: TRBV29-1
j_gene: TRBJ1-1
d_gene: -
abundance: -

CDR3nt: TGTGCCAGCAGGAGAGGACAGGGAACTTGGGGTGAGCAGTTCTTC
CDR3aa: CASRRGQGTWGEQFF
v_gene: TRBV5-8
j_gene: TRBJ2-1
d_gene: TRBD1
abundance: -

CDR3nt: TGTGCCAGTAGTAGAGTAGCGGGGCATGAGACCCAGTACTTC
CDR3aa: CASSRVAGHETQYF
v_gene: TRBV19
j_gene: TRBJ2-5
d_gene: TRBD2
abundance: -

CDR3nt: TGTGCCAGCTCACCAGCGGGAATATACAATGAGCAGTTCTTC
CDR3aa: CASSPAGIYNEQFF
v_gene: TRBV18
j_gene: TRBJ2-1
d_gene: -
abundance: -

CDR3nt: TGTGCCAGCAGTGGAACAGGGCCTGGGGCCAACGTCCTGACTTTC
CDR3aa: CASSGTGPGANVLTF
v_gene: TRBV25-1
j_gene: TRBJ2-6
d_gene: -
abundance: -

CDR3nt: TGTGCCAGCAGCTTGGGGGACAGGGGGGGCGGCTATGGCTACACCTTC
CDR3aa: CASSLGDRGGGYGYTF
v_gene: TRBV5-4
j_gene: TRBJ1-2
d_gene: TRBD1
abundance: -

CDR3nt: TGCGCCAGCAGCCAAGACCGTGGACTGGGCGAGGGTAGATACGAGCAGTACTTC
CDR3aa: CASSQDRGLGEGRYEQYF
v_gene: TRBV4-3
j_gene: TRBJ2-7
d_gene: -
abundance: -

CDR3nt: TGTGCCAGCAGTTACCTTAGGGGGGGAGTATACAATGAGCAGTTCTTC
CDR3aa: CASSYLRGGVYNEQFF
v_gene: TRBV6-5
j_gene: TRBJ2-1
d_gene: -
abundance: -

CDR3nt: TGTGCCAGCAACCAGGGGGTGAGTGGCTACACCTTC
CDR3aa: CASNQGVSGYTF
v_gene: TRBV28
j_gene: TRBJ1-2
d_gene: TRBD1
abundance: once

CDR3nt: TGTGCCAGCAGGGCAGGGTGGGAGCAGTACTTC
CDR3aa: CASRAGWEQYF
v_gene: TRBV6-5
j_gene: TRBJ2-7
d_gene: -
abundance: -

CDR3nt: TGTGCCAGCAGTGAACGGGGTGACACTGAAGCTTTCTTT
CDR3aa: CASSERGDTEAFF
v_gene: TRBV6-4
j_gene: TRBJ1-1
d_gene: -
abundance: -